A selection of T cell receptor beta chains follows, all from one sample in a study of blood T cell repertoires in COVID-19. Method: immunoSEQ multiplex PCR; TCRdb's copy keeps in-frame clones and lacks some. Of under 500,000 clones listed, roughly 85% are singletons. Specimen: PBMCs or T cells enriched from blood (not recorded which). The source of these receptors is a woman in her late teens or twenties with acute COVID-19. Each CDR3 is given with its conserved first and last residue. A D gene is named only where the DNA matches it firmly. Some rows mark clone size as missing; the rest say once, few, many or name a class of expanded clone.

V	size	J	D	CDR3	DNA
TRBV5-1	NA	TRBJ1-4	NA	CASSLVSTNEKLFF	TGCGCCAGCAGCTTGGTATCAACTAATGAAAAACTGTTTTTT
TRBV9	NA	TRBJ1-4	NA	CASSVGQNNEKLFF	TGTGCCAGCAGCGTAGGACAGAATAATGAAAAACTGTTTTTT
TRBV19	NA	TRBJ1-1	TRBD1	CASRAGGLRTEAFF	TGTGCCAGTAGGGCAGGGGGCCTCAGGACTGAAGCTTTCTTT
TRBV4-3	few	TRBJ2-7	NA	CASSQVGGGFYEQYF	TGCGCCAGCAGCCAAGTGGGGGGTGGGTTCTACGAGCAGTACTTC
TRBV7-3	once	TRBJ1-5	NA	CASSADTYQPQHF	TGTGCCAGCAGCGCCGACACATATCAGCCCCAGCATTTT
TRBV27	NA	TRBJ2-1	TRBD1	CASSPGTGVFEFF	TGTGCCAGCAGCCCAGGGACAGGGGTTTTCGAGTTCTTC
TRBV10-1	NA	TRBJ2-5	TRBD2	CASSDGGYGTQYF	TGCGCCAGCAGTGACGGGGGGTACGGGACCCAGTACTTC
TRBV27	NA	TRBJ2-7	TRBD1	CASSRDSKIHEQYF	TGTGCCAGCAGTCGGGACAGTAAGATCCACGAGCAGTACTTC
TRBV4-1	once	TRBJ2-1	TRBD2	CASSQVLAGGPEQFF	TGCGCCAGCAGCCAAGTTCTAGCGGGGGGGCCTGAGCAGTTCTTC
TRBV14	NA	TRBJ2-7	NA	CASSQDHRAGRTYEQYF	TGTGCCAGCAGCCAAGATCATCGAGCGGGTAGGACCTACGAGCAGTACTTC
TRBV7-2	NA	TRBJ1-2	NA	CASSTQGTNPYGYTF	TGTGCCAGCAGCACGCAGGGGACTAACCCCTATGGCTACACCTTC
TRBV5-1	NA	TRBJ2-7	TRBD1	CASSLGTGESEQYF	TGCGCCAGCAGCCTCGGGACAGGGGAGAGCGAGCAGTACTTC
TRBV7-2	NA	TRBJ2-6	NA	CASSSRQSGANVLTF	TGTGCCAGCAGCTCAAGACAATCTGGGGCCAACGTCCTGACTTTC
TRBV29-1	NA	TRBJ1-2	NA	CSVELRHGYTF	TGCAGCGTTGAATTGAGGCATGGCTACACCTTC
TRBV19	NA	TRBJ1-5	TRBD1	CATWDSRNTQPQHF	TGTGCCACATGGGACAGTAGGAACACTCAGCCCCAGCATTTT
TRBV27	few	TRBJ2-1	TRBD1	CASSPQGIGVREQFF	TGTGCCAGCAGTCCACAGGGGATTGGGGTACGTGAGCAGTTCTTC
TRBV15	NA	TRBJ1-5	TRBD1	CATSRDYRGSFSNQPQHF	TGTGCCACCAGCAGAGATTACAGGGGTAGTTTTAGCAATCAGCCCCAGCATTTT
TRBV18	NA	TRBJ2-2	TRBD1	CASSTGAGSGELFF	TGTGCCAGCTCGACAGGGGCAGGGTCCGGGGAGCTGTTTTTT
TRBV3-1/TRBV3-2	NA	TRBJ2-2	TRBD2	CASSQEVAGGTGELFF	TGTGCCAGCAGCCAAGAGGTAGCGGGGGGGACCGGGGAGCTGTTTTTT
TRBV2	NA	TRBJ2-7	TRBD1	CASSGQGARDEQYF	TGTGCCAGCAGTGGACAGGGGGCGAGGGACGAGCAGTACTTC
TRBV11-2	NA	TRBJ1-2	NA	CASSSSGAYGYTF	TGTGCCAGCAGCTCATCAGGGGCCTATGGCTACACCTTC
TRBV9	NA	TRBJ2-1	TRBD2	CASSPRLADYNEQFF	TGTGCCAGCAGCCCACGCCTAGCGGACTACAATGAGCAGTTCTTC
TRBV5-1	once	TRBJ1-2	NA	CASSRDSPYGYTF	TGCGCCAGCAGCCGCGACAGCCCCTATGGCTACACCTTC
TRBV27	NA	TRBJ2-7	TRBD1	CASTLQTGVSSEQYF	TGTGCCAGCACCTTGCAGACAGGGGTTTCGTCGGAGCAGTACTTC
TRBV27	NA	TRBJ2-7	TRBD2	CASSSSGRGTYEQYF	TGTGCCAGCAGTTCAAGCGGGAGGGGAACCTACGAGCAGTACTTC
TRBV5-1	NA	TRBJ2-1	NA	CASSLEVLGLPLF	TGCGCCAGCAGCTTGGAGGTTTTAGGACTACCCCTCTTC
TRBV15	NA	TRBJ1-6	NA	CATSSTTNSPLHF	TGTGCCACCAGTTCGACAACGAATTCACCCCTCCACTTT
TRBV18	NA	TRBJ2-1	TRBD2	CASSPGTSGSGREQFF	TGTGCCAGCTCACCAGGGACTAGCGGGAGTGGGAGAGAGCAGTTCTTC
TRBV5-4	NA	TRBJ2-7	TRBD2	CASSLGGGRAIYEQYF	TGTGCCAGCAGCTTGGGTGGCGGGAGGGCCATCTACGAGCAGTACTTC
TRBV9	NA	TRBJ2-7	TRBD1	CASSGGTGQSYEQYF	TGTGCCAGCAGCGGAGGGACGGGACAGTCCTACGAGCAGTACTTC
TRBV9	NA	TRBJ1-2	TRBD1	CASSAGQGQGYTF	TGTGCCAGCAGCGCGGGACAGGGGCAGGGCTACACCTTC
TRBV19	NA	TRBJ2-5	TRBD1	CASTPGQGRETQYF	TGTGCCAGTACCCCGGGACAGGGACGGGAGACCCAGTACTTC
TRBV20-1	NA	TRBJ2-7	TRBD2	CSASSGTRRREQYF	TGCAGTGCTAGTAGCGGGACTAGGAGGCGCGAGCAGTACTTC
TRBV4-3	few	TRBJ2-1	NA	CASSQDIRLAPSNEQFF	TGCGCCAGCAGCCAAGATATTCGGCTAGCTCCCTCCAATGAGCAGTTCTTC
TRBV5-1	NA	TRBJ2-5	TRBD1	CASSLPGQWETQYF	TGCGCCAGCAGCTTACCGGGACAGTGGGAGACCCAGTACTTC
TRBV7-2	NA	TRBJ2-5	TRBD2	CASSWTSGGSGETQYF	TGTGCCAGCAGCTGGACTAGCGGGGGTTCAGGGGAGACCCAGTACTTC
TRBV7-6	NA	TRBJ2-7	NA	CASSLEGRTQYEQYF	TGTGCCAGCAGCTTAGAGGGTCGGACACAGTACGAGCAGTACTTC
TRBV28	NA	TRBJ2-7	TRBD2	CASSSLGSGTPYEQYF	TGTGCCAGCAGTAGCTTGGGTAGCGGGACCCCCTACGAGCAGTACTTC
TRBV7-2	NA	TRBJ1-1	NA	CASSPFGSVDTEAFF	TGTGCCAGCAGCCCCTTTGGGAGTGTGGACACTGAAGCTTTCTTT
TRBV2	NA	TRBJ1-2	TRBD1	CARGEDRVFYGYTF	TGTGCCAGAGGAGAGGACAGGGTTTTCTATGGCTACACCTTC
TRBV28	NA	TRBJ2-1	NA	CASSWAGVQGEQFF	TGTGCCAGCAGTTGGGCCGGAGTTCAGGGTGAGCAGTTCTTC
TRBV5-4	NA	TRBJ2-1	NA	CASSLDQAVSYNEQFF	TGTGCCAGCAGCTTAGATCAGGCCGTCTCCTACAATGAGCAGTTCTTC
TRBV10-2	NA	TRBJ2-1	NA	CALSSGTSSYNEQFF	TGCGCCCTCTCATCCGGCACTAGCTCCTACAATGAGCAGTTCTTC
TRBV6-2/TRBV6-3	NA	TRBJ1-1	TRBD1	CASSYSANWDRVTEAFF	TGTGCCAGCAGTTACTCGGCCAACTGGGACAGGGTCACTGAAGCTTTCTTT
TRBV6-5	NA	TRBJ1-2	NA	CASSPRPGSYGYTF	TGTGCCAGCAGCCCCCGCCCAGGCAGCTATGGCTACACCTTC
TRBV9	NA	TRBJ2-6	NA	CASSVGQAGANVLTF	TGTGCCAGCAGCGTAGGACAGGCTGGGGCCAACGTCCTGACTTTC
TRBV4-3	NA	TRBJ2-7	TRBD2	CASSQDTSGRGGYF	TGCGCCAGCAGCCAAGATACTAGCGGGAGAGGTGGATACTTC
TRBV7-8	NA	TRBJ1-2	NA	CASSSTLGSYGYTF	TGTGCCAGCAGCTCTACTCTCGGGTCCTATGGCTACACCTTC
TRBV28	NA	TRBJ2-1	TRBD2	CASSSLTSGSVKDEQFF	TGTGCCAGCAGTTCCCTGACTAGCGGGAGTGTTAAAGATGAGCAGTTCTTC
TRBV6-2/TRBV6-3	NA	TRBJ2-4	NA	CASSSPGLTKNIQYF	TGTGCCAGCAGTTCTCCGGGACTCACGAAAAACATTCAGTACTTC
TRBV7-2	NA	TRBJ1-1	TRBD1	CASSLERPGQGAAGSEAFF	TGTGCCAGCAGCTTAGAACGGCCGGGACAGGGGGCGGCGGGGTCTGAAGCTTTCTTT
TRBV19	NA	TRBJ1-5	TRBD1	CASSIGTGYIEVNRLQHF	TGTGCCAGTAGTATCGGGACAGGGTATATCGAAGTTAATCGGCTCCAGCATTTT
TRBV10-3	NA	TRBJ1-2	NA	CATGTQNYGYTF	TGTGCCACCGGGACACAGAACTATGGCTACACCTTC
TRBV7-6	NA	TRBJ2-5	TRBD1	CASSSDRGGGETQYF	TGTGCCAGCAGCTCAGACAGGGGTGGGGGAGAGACCCAGTACTTC
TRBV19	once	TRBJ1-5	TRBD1	CASSPTGGSQPQHF	TGTGCCAGTAGCCCGACAGGGGGCAGTCAGCCCCAGCATTTT